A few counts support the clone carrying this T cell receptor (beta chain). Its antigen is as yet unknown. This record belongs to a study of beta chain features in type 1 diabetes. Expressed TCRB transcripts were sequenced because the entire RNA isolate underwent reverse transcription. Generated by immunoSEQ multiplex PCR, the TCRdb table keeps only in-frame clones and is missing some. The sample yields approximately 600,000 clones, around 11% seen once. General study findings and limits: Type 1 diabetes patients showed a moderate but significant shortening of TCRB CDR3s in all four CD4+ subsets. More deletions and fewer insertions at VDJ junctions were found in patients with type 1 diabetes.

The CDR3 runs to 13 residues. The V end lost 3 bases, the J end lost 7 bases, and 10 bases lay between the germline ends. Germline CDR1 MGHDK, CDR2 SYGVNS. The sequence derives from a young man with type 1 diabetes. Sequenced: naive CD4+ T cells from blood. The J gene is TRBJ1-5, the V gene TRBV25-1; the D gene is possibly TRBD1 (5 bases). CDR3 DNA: TGTGCCAGCAGTGATGCTCGGGGCCAGCCCCAGCATTTT. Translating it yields CASSDARGQPQHF.